Listed here are 29 T cell receptor beta chains from one sample, sequenced in a study of CD8+CD57+ T cells in acquired aplastic anemia. Whoever was chosen for sequencing had shown CD8+CD57+ cell expansion by flow cytometry. TCR beta VDJ and CDR3 profiling used genomic DNA as template. MiXCR was run by TCRdb on the reads, yielding one entry per CDR3 protein. Found here are 190,000 or so distinct CDR3 sequences, under 50% of them singletons; the top ten hold roughly 1.8%. Sequenced input: sorted CD4+, CD8+, or CD8+CD57+ T cells (not recorded which) from PBMCs. The origin of the receptors is a human donor with aplastic anemia.

V and J are TRBV2 and TRBJ1-2; 7 bases align to TRBD1. CDR1 is SNHLY and CDR2 is FYNNEI in the germline V gene. After removal of 6 bases from V and 5 bases from J, the junction contained 6 bases not matched to a gene. This CDR3 has 13 amino acids. The CDR3 DNA sequence: TGTGCCAGCAGCGGCCCAGGGGGTTATGGCTACACCTTC. It codes for CASSGPGGYGYTF.

For this clonotype: A much larger clone lies a single base off, so this may be a read error. This chain connects TRBV11-3 to TRBJ2-2; D is perhaps TRBD2 (5 bases). This CDR3 is built from 14 residues. The germline V gene has CDR1 SGHNT and CDR2 YENEEA. The CDR3 nucleotides are TGTGCCAGCAGCCCGAGGGCGAACACCGGGGAGCTGTTATTT. Its translation: CASSPRANTGELLF.

The chain recombines TRBV6-2 or TRBV6-3 with TRBJ1-1; D uncertain. The germline CDR1 and CDR2 sequences are MNHEY and SVGEGT. The CDR3 totals 18 residues. V was cut by 0 bases and J by 1 base, with 18 bases left in between. The CDR3 loop is CASSYSILLGLGNTEAFF. Written as DNA, the CDR3 is TGTGCCAGCAGTTACTCGATTTTGCTGGGATTAGGGAACACTGAAGCTTTCTTT.

This clonotype was counted many times. The rearrangement uses TRBV3-1 and TRBJ1-2, with 12 positions matching TRBD1. V shed 4 bases, J shed 5 bases, and the junction held 5 bases outside the gene matches. The germline CDR1 and CDR2 sequences are LGHDT and YNNKEL (reference sequence). This CDR3 region has 15 residues. For the CDR3, the DNA is TGTGCCAGCAGCCGGGGACAGGGGGCTAGGTATGGCTACACCTTC. This translates into CASSRGQGARYGYTF.

This clonotype was counted a few times. The chain links TRBV29-1 to TRBJ2-1; no firm D call. The CDR3 sequence is 10 residues long. The germline gives CDR1 SQVTM, CDR2 ANQGSEA. Trimming removed 4 bases at V and 11 bases at J, with 9 bases between. In DNA, the CDR3 is TGCAGCGTTGGAGAGGTGAAGCAGTTCTTC. Amino acid sequence: CSVGEVKQFF.

This clonotype was counted at least ten times. The rearrangement uses TRBV19 and TRBJ2-2, with TRBD1 identical over 12 bases. Trimming removed 5 bases from V and 4 bases from J; junction bases left unmatched: 5. Germline V gives CDR1 LNHDA, CDR2 SQIVND (reference sequence). This CDR3 region has 16 residues. The CDR3 DNA reads TGTGCCAGTAGTCCGGGACAGGGGGCCATCACCGGGGAGCTGTTTTTT. Translated: CASSPGQGAITGELFF.

V usage is TRBV15 and J usage is TRBJ2-2; D is uncertain. Germline loops: CDR1 LNHNV, CDR2 YYDKDF (reference sequence). The CDR3 totals 13 residues. Trimming shortened V by 5 bases and J by 3 bases, and 7 bases separated the two germline ends. CDR3 protein: CATSGGYTGELFF. CDR3 nucleotide sequence: TGTGCCACCAGCGGCGGATACACCGGGGAGCTGTTTTTT.

This clonotype was recorded at least ten times. The chain has TRBV5-1 and TRBJ2-3; 7 positions match TRBD2. J was trimmed by 5 bases and V by 5 bases; bases with no gene match: 5. The CDR3 consists of 13 residues. The germline V gene has CDR1 SGHRS and CDR2 YFSETQ. The CDR3 reads CASRASGLDTQYF. The CDR3, as DNA: TGCGCCAGCAGGGCTAGCGGTTTAGATACGCAGTATTTT.

The chain combines TRBV15 with TRBJ2-3, with 9 bases aligning to TRBD2. Germline V lookup: CDR1 LNHNV, CDR2 YYDKDF (reference sequence). There are 17 residues in the CDR3. V shed 1 base and J 3 bases; nucleotides not matched to a gene: 8. This CDR3 is CATSRGSGGLPTDTQYF. CDR3 nucleotides: TGTGCCACCAGCAGAGGTAGCGGGGGTCTACCTACAGATACGCAGTATTTT.

This clonotype has a handful of counts. J is TRBJ1-1 and V is TRBV9; D not certain. The germline V and J ends were trimmed by 5 bases and 1 base, with 3 bases remaining between them. CDR3 length equals 11 residues. CDR1 is SGDLS, CDR2 YYNGEE, per germline. CDR3 in amino acids: CASRANTEAFF. CDR3 bases: TGTGCCAGCAGGGCGAACACTGAAGCTTTCTTT.

J is TRBJ1-2 and V is TRBV5-8; no firm D call. V was cut by 0 bases and J by 8 bases, with 17 bases left in between. CDR1 is SGHTS and CDR2 is YDEGEE in the germline V gene. CDR3 size: 15 residues. The CDR3 protein is CASSLDNKGTKGYTF. CDR3 DNA sequence: TGTGCCAGCAGCTTGGACAACAAAGGAACGAAAGGCTACACCTTC.

This clonotype occurred many times. The V gene is TRBV24-1, the J gene TRBJ1-2; no clear D. With 4 bases removed from V and 7 bases from J, the gap between germline ends came to 15 bases. Germline lookup yields CDR1 KGHDR and CDR2 SFDVKD. The CDR3 has 14 amino acids. The CDR3 is CATSDPIQAGGYTF. Here the CDR3 DNA reads TGTGCCACCAGTGACCCAATTCAGGCGGGTGGCTACACCTTC.

The rearrangement joins TRBV18 to TRBJ1-2, with D unresolved. The CDR3 covers 15 residues. In germline, CDR1 is KGHSH, CDR2 LQKENI. V lost 1 base to trimming and J lost 6 bases, with 15 bases between them. CDR3 sequence reads: CASSPQVTLTDGYTF. The CDR3, as DNA: TGTGCCAGCTCACCACAAGTGACCCTGACTGATGGCTACACCTTC.

This clonotype was detected many times. The chain recombines TRBV7-2 with TRBJ1-1; perhaps TRBD1 as D (6 bases). Per germline, CDR1 SGHTA and CDR2 FQGNSA. Trimming removed 4 bases from V and 11 bases from J, with 20 bases in between. The CDR3 totals 14 residues. The CDR3 DNA reads TGTGCCAGCAGCTCAGGGGTGTCAACGGTGGTGGCTTTCTTT. This translates into CASSSGVSTVVAFF.

In its sample, this clonotype was seen many times. V usage is TRBV7-2 and J usage is TRBJ1-5, with D maybe TRBD1 (5 bases). Germline assignment: CDR1 SGHTA and CDR2 FQGNSA. This CDR3 has 14 amino acids. V shed 5 bases and J shed 3 bases, with 11 bases lying between them. CDR3 sequence reads: CASSPGMYNQPQHF. The CDR3 nucleotides read TGTGCCAGCAGCCCAGGGATGTACAATCAGCCCCAGCATTTT.

Points on this clonotype: It may be a read error: a sequence one base away is much more abundant. The V and J genes are TRBV3-1 and TRBJ2-1, with a tentative D call TRBD1 (6 bases). This CDR3 is 16 amino acids long. Deletions cut 3 bases from V and 10 bases from J, with 22 bases between. The germline V gene has CDR1 LGHDT and CDR2 YNNKEL (reference sequence). DNA of the CDR3: TGTGCCAGCAGCCAGCGCGGACAGTTAGGGTTGGACGAGCAGTTCTTC. Translation gives CASSQRGQLGLDEQFF.

This sequence joins TRBV13 and TRBJ1-2; perhaps TRBD1 as D (6 bases). Trimming took 4 bases from V and 5 from J, leaving 17 bases between them. This CDR3 region has 15 residues. The germline CDR1 and CDR2 sequences are PRHDT and FYEKMQ (reference sequence). The CDR3 sequence is CASSYPGATTYGYTF. In DNA, the CDR3 is TGTGCCAGCAGCTATCCAGGGGCGACCACATATGGCTACACCTTC.

Many counts were recorded for this clonotype. J is TRBJ1-2 and V is TRBV3-1; D gene ambiguous. The germline V and J ends were trimmed by 1 base and 11 bases, with 17 bases remaining between them. The CDR3 has 14 amino acids. Germline V gene data show CDR1 as LGHDT and CDR2 as YNNKEL (reference sequence). The CDR3 sequence: CASSQAELGMSYTF. In nucleotides, the CDR3 is TGTGCCAGCAGCCAAGCCGAACTCGGAATGAGTTACACCTTC.

This clonotype was counted many times. This rearrangement joins TRBV6-1 to TRBJ2-2; no firm D call. The germline V and J ends were trimmed by 8 bases and 5 bases, with 6 bases remaining between them. This CDR3 has 11 amino acids. Germline CDR1 reads MNHNS; CDR2 reads SASEGT. The chain's CDR3 is CASAETGELFF. CDR3 coding DNA: TGTGCCAGCGCCGAGACCGGGGAGCTGTTTTTT.

This clonotype was picked up a small number of times. The J gene is TRBJ2-5, the V gene TRBV3-1; 10 bases align to TRBD2. V lost 4 bases, J lost 9 bases, and 8 bases stayed unmatched. Germline-derived CDR1 and CDR2 are LGHDT and YNNKEL (reference sequence). The length of the CDR3 is 14 residues. CDR3 loop: CASSPQAGGVPQYF. DNA for the CDR3: TGTGCCAGCAGCCCCCAAGCGGGAGGGGTGCCCCAGTACTTC.

This clonotype was counted at least ten times. J is TRBJ1-3 and V is TRBV5-1, with TRBD1 matching over 8 bases. The CDR3 spans 16 residues. Germline V gene data show CDR1 as SGHRS and CDR2 as YFSETQ. V trimming: 6 bases; J trimming: 2 bases; junction bases outside the gene matches: 10. The CDR3 nucleotides read TGCGCCAGCACCCCGTCAGGGGGCAGCCCTGGAAACACCATATATTTT. Protein sequence: CASTPSGGSPGNTIYF.

This clonotype was detected many times. The chain links TRBV5-1 to TRBJ2-3; D might be TRBD2 (5 bases). V lost 2 bases, J lost 1 base, and 8 bases lay in between. The CDR3 totals 14 residues. Per the germline V gene, CDR1 is SGHRS and CDR2 is YFSETQ. The CDR3 coding sequence is TGCGCCAGCAGCTTCAGTAGCGGCACAGATACGCAGTATTTT. Amino acid sequence: CASSFSSGTDTQYF.

The chain employs TRBV7-2 and TRBJ2-7; D remains ambiguous. V dropped 5 bases and J dropped 3 bases, with 11 bases sitting between them. There are 13 residues in the CDR3. Germline CDR1 and CDR2: SGHTA and FQGNSA. The CDR3 protein is CASSGWTGYEQYF. Written as DNA, the CDR3 is TGTGCCAGCAGCGGTTGGACGGGCTACGAGCAGTACTTC.

This clonotype was found many times. The chain combines TRBV7-9 with TRBJ2-7; D assignment may be TRBD1 or TRBD2 (7 bases each). V was shortened by 5 bases and J by 1 base, with 12 bases between the two germline ends. The germline V gene encodes CDR1 SEHNR and CDR2 FQNEAQ (reference sequence). CDR3 size: 14 residues. CDR3 amino acids: CASSPGGVSYEQYF. CDR3 DNA: TGTGCCAGCAGCCCAGGGGGGGTTTCCTACGAGCAGTACTTC.

In DNA form, the CDR3 reads TGCAGTGCCATAACCTGGGACCGCACAGATACGCAGTATTTT. Translating it yields CSAITWDRTDTQYF. The chain couples TRBV20-1 to TRBJ2-3; possibly TRBD1 or TRBD2 for D (5 bases each). Trimming pared 6 bases from V and 1 base from J, leaving 14 bases between. The CDR3 runs 14 residues. Germline values: CDR1 DFQATT, CDR2 SNEGSKA (reference sequence).

V usage is TRBV29-1 and J usage is TRBJ2-5; 8 bases line up with TRBD1. Germline V CDR1 and CDR2: SQVTM, ANQGSEA. J lost 5 bases, V lost 5 bases, and 7 bases had no gene match. The CDR3 has 13 residues. The DNA for the CDR3 is TGCAGCGTTCGACAGGGGATAGGGGAGACCCAGTACTTC. Translating gives CSVRQGIGETQYF.

This clonotype appeared a few times. The chain joins TRBV10-3 to TRBJ2-7, with D perhaps assigned TRBD1 or TRBD2 (5 bases each). The CDR3 has 12 amino acids. CDR1 and CDR2 from the germline V gene are ENHRY and SYGVKD. V lost 2 bases to trimming and J lost 3 bases, with 5 bases between them. Here the CDR3 reads CAISEGGYEQYF. The CDR3 DNA reads as TGTGCCATCAGTGAGGGGGGCTACGAGCAGTACTTC.

This clonotype was observed at least ten times. The chain carries TRBV20-1 and TRBJ2-7; TRBD1 agrees at 9 bases. The V segment lost 5 bases and the J segment 2 bases; nucleotides outside the gene matches: 4. The CDR3 is made up of 13 amino acids. In germline, CDR1 is DFQATT, CDR2 SNEGSKA (reference sequence). The CDR3 region is CSAVRQGAYEQYF. CDR3 bases: TGCAGTGCTGTCCGACAGGGGGCCTACGAGCAGTACTTC.

This chain links TRBV19 with TRBJ2-5; a weak D match, TRBD1 (6 bases). The CDR3 consists of 12 residues. Trimming removed 3 bases from V and 5 bases from J, with 7 bases in between. Germline CDR1 LNHDA, CDR2 SQIVND (reference sequence). The DNA for the CDR3 is TGTGCCAGTAGTATCGACAGGGAGACCCAGTACTTC. The encoded protein is CASSIDRETQYF.